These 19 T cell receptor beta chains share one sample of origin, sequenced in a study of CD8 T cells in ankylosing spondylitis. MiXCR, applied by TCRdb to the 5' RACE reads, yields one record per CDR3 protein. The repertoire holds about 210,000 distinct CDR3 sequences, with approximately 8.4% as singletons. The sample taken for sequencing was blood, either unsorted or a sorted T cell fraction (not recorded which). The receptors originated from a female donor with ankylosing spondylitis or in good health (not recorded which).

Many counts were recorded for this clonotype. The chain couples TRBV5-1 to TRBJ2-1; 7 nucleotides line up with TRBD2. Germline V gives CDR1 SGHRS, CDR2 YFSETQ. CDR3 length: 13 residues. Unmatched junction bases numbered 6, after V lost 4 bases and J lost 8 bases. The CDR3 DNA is TGCGCCAGCAGCCCCGATCGGGGGGATGAGCAGTTCTTC. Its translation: CASSPDRGDEQFF.

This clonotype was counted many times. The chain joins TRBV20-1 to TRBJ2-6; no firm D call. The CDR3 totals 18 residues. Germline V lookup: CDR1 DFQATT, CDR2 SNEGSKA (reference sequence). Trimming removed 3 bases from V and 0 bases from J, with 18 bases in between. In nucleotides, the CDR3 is TGCAGTGCTAGTAGGTTAAAGAGTACCCACTCTGGGGCCAACGTCCTGACTTTC. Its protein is CSASRLKSTHSGANVLTF.

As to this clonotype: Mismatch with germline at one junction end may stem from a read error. In DNA form, the CDR3 reads TGTGCCAGCAGTTACTCGAGGGGTACAGGGGGCGAAGCTTTTTTT. Its translation: CASSYSRGTGGEAFF. J is TRBJ1-1 and V is TRBV6-2 or TRBV6-3; 9 bases match TRBD1. This CDR3 comprises 15 residues. Germline V gene lookup returns CDR1 MNHEY and CDR2 SVGEGT.

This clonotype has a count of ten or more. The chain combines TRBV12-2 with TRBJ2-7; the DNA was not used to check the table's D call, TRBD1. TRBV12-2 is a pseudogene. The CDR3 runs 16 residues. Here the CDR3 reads CASRKREQGAWFEQYF. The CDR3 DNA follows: TGTGCAAGTCGCAAGCGAGAACAGGGGGCTTGGTTCGAGCAGTACTTC.

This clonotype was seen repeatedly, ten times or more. This CDR3 is CASSYNRVGNTEAFF. In DNA, the CDR3 is TGTGCCAGCAGTTACAACCGGGTTGGGAACACTGAAGCTTTCTTT. The chain has TRBV6-5 and TRBJ1-1; D not resolved. This CDR3 region has 15 residues. Germline loops: CDR1 MNHEY, CDR2 SVGAGI. V gave up 2 bases and J gave up 1 base, with 11 bases separating them.

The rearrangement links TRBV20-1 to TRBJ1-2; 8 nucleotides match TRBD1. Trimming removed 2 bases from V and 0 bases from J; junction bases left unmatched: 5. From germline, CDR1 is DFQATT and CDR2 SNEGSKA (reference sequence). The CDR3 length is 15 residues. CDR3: CSARPTGVANYGYTF. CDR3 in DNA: TGCAGTGCTAGACCGACAGGGGTAGCTAACTATGGCTACACCTTC.

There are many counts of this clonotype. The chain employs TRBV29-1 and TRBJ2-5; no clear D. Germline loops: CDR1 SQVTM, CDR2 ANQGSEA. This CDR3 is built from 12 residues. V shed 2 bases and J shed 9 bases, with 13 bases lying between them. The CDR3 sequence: CSVEMGLPAQYF. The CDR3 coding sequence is TGCAGCGTTGAAATGGGCCTGCCGGCCCAGTACTTC.

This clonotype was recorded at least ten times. CDR3 DNA sequence: TGCACTCGGAACGGGGTCTCCTACGAGCAGTACTTC. It codes for CTRNGVSYEQYF. The V and J genes are TRBV20-1 and TRBJ2-7; D may be TRBD2 (5 bases). CDR1 DFQATT and CDR2 SNEGSKA come from the germline V gene (reference sequence). This CDR3 has 12 residues.

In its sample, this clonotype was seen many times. CDR3 in amino acids: CASTTPGQGYNEQFF. In DNA form, the CDR3 reads TGTGCCAGCACCACTCCGGGACAGGGCTACAATGAGCAGTTCTTC. The J gene is TRBJ2-1, the V gene TRBV7-2; 9 bases are shared with TRBD1. Germline V gene lookup returns CDR1 SGHTA and CDR2 FQGNSA. The CDR3 is 15 amino acids. V was pared by 7 bases and J by 3 bases, with 7 bases of the junction left unmatched. Full variable domain (outside the CDR3, taken from reference TRBV7-2 and TRBJ2-1): GAGVSQSPSNKVTEKGKDVELRCDPISGHTALYWYRQSLGQGLEFLIYFQGNSAPDKSGLPSDRFSAERTGGSVSTLTIQRTQQEDSAVYLCASTTPGQGYNEQFFGPGTRLTVL.

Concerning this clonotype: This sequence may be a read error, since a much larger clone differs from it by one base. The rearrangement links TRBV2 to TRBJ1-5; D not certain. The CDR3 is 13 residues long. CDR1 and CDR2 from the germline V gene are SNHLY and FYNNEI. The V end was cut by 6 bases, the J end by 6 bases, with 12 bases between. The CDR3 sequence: CASRRHGSQPQHF. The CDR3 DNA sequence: TGTGCCAGCAGGCGACACGGAAGTCAGCCCCAGCATTTT.

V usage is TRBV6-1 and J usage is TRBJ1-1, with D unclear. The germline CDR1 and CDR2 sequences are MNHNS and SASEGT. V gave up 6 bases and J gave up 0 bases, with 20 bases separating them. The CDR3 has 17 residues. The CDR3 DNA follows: TGTGCCAGCAGCGCCTCGGGGTACTTCGTAATGAACACTGAAGCTTTCTTT. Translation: CASSASGYFVMNTEAFF.

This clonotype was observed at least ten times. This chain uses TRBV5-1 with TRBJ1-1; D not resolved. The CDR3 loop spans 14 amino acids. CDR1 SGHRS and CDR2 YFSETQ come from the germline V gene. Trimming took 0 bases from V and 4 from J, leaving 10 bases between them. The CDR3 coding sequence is TGCGCCAGCAGCTTGGCGGGCGGTACCACTGAAGCTTTCTTT. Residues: CASSLAGGTTEAFF.

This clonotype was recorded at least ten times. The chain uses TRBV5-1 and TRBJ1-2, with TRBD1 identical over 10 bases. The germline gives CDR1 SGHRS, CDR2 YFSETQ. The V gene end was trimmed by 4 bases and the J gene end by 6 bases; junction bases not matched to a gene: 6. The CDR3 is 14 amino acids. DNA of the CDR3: TGCGCCAGCAGCGTCGGACAGGGGGTGGATGGCTACACCTTC. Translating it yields CASSVGQGVDGYTF.

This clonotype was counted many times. DNA of the CDR3: TGCGCCAGCAGCAATATGGCGAACACCGGGGAGCTGTTTTTT. Its translation: CASSNMANTGELFF. The chain links TRBV5-1 to TRBJ2-2; D not certain. The V gene lost 4 bases and the J gene lost 0 bases, with 7 bases spanning the gap. Germline values: CDR1 SGHRS, CDR2 YFSETQ. CDR3 length: 14 residues. Looking up the rest from reference TRBV5-1 and TRBJ2-2 gives the full variable domain: KAGVTQTPRYLIKTRGQQVTLSCSPISGHRSVSWYQQTPGQGLQFLFEYFSETQRNKGNFPGRFSGRQFSNSRSEMNVSTLELGDSALYLCASSNMANTGELFFGEGSRLTVL.

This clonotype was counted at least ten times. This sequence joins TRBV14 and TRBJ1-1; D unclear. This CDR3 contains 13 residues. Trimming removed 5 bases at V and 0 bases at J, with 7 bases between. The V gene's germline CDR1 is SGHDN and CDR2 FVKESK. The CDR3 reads CASSSFMNTEAFF. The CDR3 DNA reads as TGTGCCAGCAGCAGCTTTATGAACACTGAAGCTTTCTTT.

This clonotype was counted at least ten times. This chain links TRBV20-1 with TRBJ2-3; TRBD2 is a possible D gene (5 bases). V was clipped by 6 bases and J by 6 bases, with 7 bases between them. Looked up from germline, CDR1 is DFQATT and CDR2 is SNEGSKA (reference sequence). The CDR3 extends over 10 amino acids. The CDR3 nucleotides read TGCAGTGCAACTAGGGATACGCAGTATTTT. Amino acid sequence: CSATRDTQYF.

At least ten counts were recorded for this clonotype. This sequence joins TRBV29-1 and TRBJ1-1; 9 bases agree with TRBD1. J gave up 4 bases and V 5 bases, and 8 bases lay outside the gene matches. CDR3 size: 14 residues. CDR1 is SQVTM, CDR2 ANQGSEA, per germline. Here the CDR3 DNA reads TGCAGCGTTTTGACAGGGGGACCGATCACTGAAGCTTTCTTT. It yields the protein CSVLTGGPITEAFF. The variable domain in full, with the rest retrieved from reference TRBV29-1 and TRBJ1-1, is SAVISQKPSRDICQRGTSLTIQCQVDSQVTMMFWYRQQPGQSLTLIATANQGSEATYESGFVIDKFPISRPNLTFSTLTVSNMSPEDSSIYLCSVLTGGPITEAFFGQGTRLTVV.

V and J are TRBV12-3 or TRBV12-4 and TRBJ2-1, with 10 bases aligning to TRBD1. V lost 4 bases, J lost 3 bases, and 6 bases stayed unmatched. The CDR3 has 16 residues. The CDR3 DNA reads TGTGCCAGCAGTTCCCTCGACAGGGGGCTCTACAATGAGCAGTTCTTC. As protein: CASSSLDRGLYNEQFF.

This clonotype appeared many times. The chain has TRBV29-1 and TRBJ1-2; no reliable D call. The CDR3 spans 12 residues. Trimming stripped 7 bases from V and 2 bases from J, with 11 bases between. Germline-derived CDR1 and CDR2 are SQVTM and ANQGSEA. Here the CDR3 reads CSALEENYGYTF. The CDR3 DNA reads TGCAGCGCCCTGGAGGAGAACTATGGCTACACCTTC.